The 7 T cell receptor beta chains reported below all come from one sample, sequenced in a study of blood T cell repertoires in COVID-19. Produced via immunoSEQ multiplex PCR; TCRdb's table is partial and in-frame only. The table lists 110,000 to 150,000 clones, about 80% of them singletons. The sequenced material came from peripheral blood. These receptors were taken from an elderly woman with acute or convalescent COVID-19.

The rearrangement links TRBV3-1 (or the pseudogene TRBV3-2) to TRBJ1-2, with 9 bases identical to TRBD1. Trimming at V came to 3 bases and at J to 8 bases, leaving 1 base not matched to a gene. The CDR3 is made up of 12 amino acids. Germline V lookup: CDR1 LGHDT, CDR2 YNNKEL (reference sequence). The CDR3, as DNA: TGTGCCAGCAGCCAGGGACAGGGAGGCTACACCTTC. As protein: CASSQGQGGYTF.

DNA for the CDR3: TGCGCCAGCAGCTTACACAACAGGGGCCCTGAAGCTTTCTTT. Its translation: CASSLHNRGPEAFF. This chain links TRBV5-1 with TRBJ1-1, with 7 positions matching TRBD1. The CDR3 extends over 14 amino acids. J lost 6 bases, V lost 2 bases, and 7 bases had no gene match. In germline, CDR1 is SGHRS, CDR2 YFSETQ.

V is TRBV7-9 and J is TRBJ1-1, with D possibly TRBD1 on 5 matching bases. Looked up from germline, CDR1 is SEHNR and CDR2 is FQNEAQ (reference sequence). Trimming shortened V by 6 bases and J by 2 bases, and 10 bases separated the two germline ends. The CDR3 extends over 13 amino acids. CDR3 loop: CASRPDRNTEAFF. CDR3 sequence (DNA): TGTGCCAGCAGACCCGACAGAAACACTGAAGCTTTCTTT.

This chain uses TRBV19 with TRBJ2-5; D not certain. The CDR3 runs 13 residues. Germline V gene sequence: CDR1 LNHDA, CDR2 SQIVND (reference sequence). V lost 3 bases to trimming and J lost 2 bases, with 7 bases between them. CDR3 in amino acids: CASSMGRQETQYF. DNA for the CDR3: TGTGCCAGTAGTATGGGCAGACAAGAGACCCAGTACTTC.

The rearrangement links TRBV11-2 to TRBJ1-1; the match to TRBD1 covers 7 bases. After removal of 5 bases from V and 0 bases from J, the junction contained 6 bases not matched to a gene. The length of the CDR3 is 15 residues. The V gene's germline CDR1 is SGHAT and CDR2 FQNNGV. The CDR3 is CASSAGTVLNTEAFF. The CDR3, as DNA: TGTGCCAGCAGCGCCGGGACAGTTCTGAACACTGAAGCTTTCTTT.

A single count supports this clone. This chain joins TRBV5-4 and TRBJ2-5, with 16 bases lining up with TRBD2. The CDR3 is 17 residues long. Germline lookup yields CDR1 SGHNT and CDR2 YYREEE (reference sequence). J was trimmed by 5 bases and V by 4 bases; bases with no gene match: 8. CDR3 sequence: CASSGGTSGGAGETQYF. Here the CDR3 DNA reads TGTGCCAGCAGCGGTGGGACTAGCGGGGGGGCCGGGGAGACCCAGTACTTC.

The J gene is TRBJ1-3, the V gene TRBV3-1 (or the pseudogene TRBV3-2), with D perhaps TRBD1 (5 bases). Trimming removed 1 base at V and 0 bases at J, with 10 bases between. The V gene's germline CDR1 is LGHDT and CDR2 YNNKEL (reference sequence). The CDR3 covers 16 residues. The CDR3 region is CASSQGGTDSGNTIYF. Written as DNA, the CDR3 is TGTGCCAGCAGCCAAGGCGGGACGGACTCTGGAAACACCATATATTTT.